A single sample gave rise to the 16 T cell receptor beta chains below, sequenced in a study of neurological immune-mediated disorders. TCRdb analysed the 5' RACE reads with MiXCR anew, one entry per CDR3 protein. The sample consists of 12,000 to 15,000 distinct CDR3 sequences, approximately 13% of them appearing once. Specimen: CD8+ T cells from blood. Source of these receptors: a female donor with HTLV-1-associated myelopathy (HAM/TSP).

This clonotype came up many times. The junction differs from germline at one of its ends, possibly a read error. J is TRBJ2-1 and V is TRBV29-1, with TRBD2 identical over 9 bases. This CDR3 has 14 amino acids. The germline CDR1 and CDR2 sequences are SQVTM and ANQGSEA. The CDR3 region is CSVEEAGGPICLFF. CDR3 DNA: TGCAGTGTTGAAGAAGCGGGAGGCCCAATTTGTCTATTCTTC.

This clonotype appeared many times. The gene calls are TRBV6-5 and TRBJ2-2, with D perhaps TRBD1 (6 bases). The germline V and J ends were trimmed by 6 bases and 3 bases, with 14 bases remaining between them. The CDR3 is 15 amino acids. CDR1 MNHEY and CDR2 SVGAGI come from the germline V gene. As DNA, the CDR3 is TGTGCCAGCAGCCAATACAGGGCCGACACCGGGGAGCTGTTTTTT. Translated: CASSQYRADTGELFF.

This clonotype was recorded at least ten times. The V gene is TRBV28, the J gene TRBJ2-2; 13 bases line up with TRBD2. The CDR3 contains 19 residues. CDR1 is MDHEN and CDR2 is SYDVKM in the germline V gene. V lost 3 bases, J lost 0 bases, and 7 bases stayed unmatched. In DNA form, the CDR3 reads TGTGCCAGCAGTTTCCCACTAGCGGGGGGGTCCCCGAACACCGGGGAGCTGTTTTTT. Its protein product is CASSFPLAGGSPNTGELFF.

This clonotype was picked up many times. The V gene is TRBV7-9, the J gene TRBJ2-7; 7 nucleotides line up with TRBD2. The CDR3 is 16 amino acids. V trimming: 5 bases; J trimming: 2 bases; junction bases outside the gene matches: 12. Germline values: CDR1 SEHNR, CDR2 FQNEAQ (reference sequence). CDR3 in DNA: TGTGCCAGCAGCCCAGGACTAGAGAGCCGGCCCTACGAGCAGTACTTC. As protein: CASSPGLESRPYEQYF.

This clonotype has a count of ten or more. The rearrangement links TRBV27 to TRBJ2-1, with TRBD1 as a possible D gene (5 bases). There are 17 residues in the CDR3. From germline, CDR1 is MNHEY and CDR2 SMNVEV (reference sequence). The V end lost 6 bases, the J end lost 0 bases, and 18 bases lay between the germline ends. This CDR3 reads CASSPAVYDSSYNEQFF. CDR3 DNA: TGTGCCAGCAGCCCGGCGGTCTATGACAGCTCCTACAATGAGCAGTTCTTC.

This clonotype has ten or more counts. The chain couples TRBV19 to TRBJ2-1; the D gene is possibly TRBD1 (6 bases). Trimming stripped 3 bases from V and 4 bases from J, with 13 bases between. This CDR3 is built from 15 residues. CDR1 is LNHDA, CDR2 SQIVND, per germline (reference sequence). DNA for the CDR3: TGTGCCAGTAGTATCCTCAGGGGATCTTACAATGAGCAGTTCTTC. Its protein product is CASSILRGSYNEQFF.

This clonotype was seen ten or more times. The CDR3 loop reads CASSQGANQPQHF. CDR3 nucleotide sequence: TGCGCCAGCTCTCAGGGTGCGAATCAGCCCCAGCATTTT. The rearrangement links TRBV10-1 to TRBJ1-5, with D tentatively TRBD1 (5 bases). V lost 8 bases to trimming and J lost 4 bases, with 12 bases between them. Looked up from germline, CDR1 is WNHNN and CDR2 is SYGVQD (reference sequence). The length of the CDR3 is 13 residues.

This clonotype was seen ten or more times. The chain employs TRBV15 and TRBJ2-3; TRBD1 agrees at 7 bases. Germline assignment: CDR1 LNHNV and CDR2 YYDKDF (reference sequence). There are 16 residues in the CDR3. With 2 bases clipped from V and 4 bases from J, the junction kept 9 bases outside the gene matches. The CDR3 here is CATSRPGTAPPDTQYF. Written as DNA, the CDR3 is TGTGCCACCAGCAGACCTGGGACAGCCCCGCCAGATACGCAGTATTTT.

This clonotype was counted at least ten times. This chain links TRBV29-1 with TRBJ2-2; tentative D call: TRBD2 (5 bases). The length of the CDR3 is 12 residues. V lost 4 bases to trimming and J lost 6 bases, with 9 bases between them. Looked up from germline, CDR1 is SQVTM and CDR2 is ANQGSEA. In DNA, the CDR3 is TGCAGCGTTGGGGGAGTAGCCGGGGAGCTGTTTTTT. It translates to CSVGGVAGELFF.

This clonotype is labeled as medium-sized. The chain links TRBV20-1 to TRBJ2-4; no clear D gene. The CDR3 contains 15 residues. Per the germline V gene, CDR1 is DFQATT and CDR2 is SNEGSKA (reference sequence). V lost 1 base, J lost 0 bases, and 10 bases lay in between. CDR3 bases: TGCAGTGCTAGAGTGCTAGTCCTAGCCAAAAACATTCAGTACTTC. It translates to CSARVLVLAKNIQYF.

This clonotype was detected ten times or more. The gene calls are TRBV20-1 and TRBJ2-2, with unresolved D. Germline CDR1 reads DFQATT; CDR2 reads SNEGSKA (reference sequence). This CDR3 has 15 residues. V gave up 3 bases and J gave up 8 bases, with 19 bases separating them. CDR3 sequence: CSARPRGYHIGELFF. The CDR3 DNA reads as TGCAGTGCTAGGCCAAGAGGTTACCACATAGGGGAGCTGTTTTTT.

Many counts were recorded for this clonotype. V is TRBV4-3 and J is TRBJ1-5, with D unclear. CDR1 and CDR2 from the germline V gene are LGHNA and YSLEER. This CDR3 has 13 residues. V lost 5 bases, J lost 7 bases, and 12 bases lay in between. The CDR3: CASSVGYKQPQHF. The CDR3, as DNA: TGCGCCAGCAGCGTTGGGTATAAGCAGCCCCAGCATTTT.

As for this clonotype: At one of its ends the junction is not consistent with the germline gene, which may arise from a read error. J is TRBJ1-2 and V is TRBV5-6, with D possibly TRBD1 on 6 matching bases. The CDR3 consists of 13 residues. Per the germline V gene, CDR1 is SGHDT and CDR2 is YYEEEE. The CDR3 loop reads CVSSPDRSYGYTF. DNA for the CDR3: TGTGTCAGCAGCCCAGACAGGTCCTATGGCTACACCTTC.

This clonotype was detected many times. The rearrangement links TRBV28 to TRBJ2-7; 9 bases agree with TRBD2. This CDR3 has 17 amino acids. From germline, CDR1 is MDHEN and CDR2 SYDVKM. Trimming cost V 4 bases and J 3 bases; bases outside gene matches: 13. CDR3 DNA: TGTGCCAGCAGTTCGACATTTCCCAGCGGGGGGCTCTACGAGCAGTACTTC. It is translated as CASSSTFPSGGLYEQYF.

This clonotype was observed many times. This chain connects TRBV6-5 to TRBJ2-7, with a tentative D call TRBD1 (6 bases). Germline assignment: CDR1 MNHEY and CDR2 SVGAGI. The germline V and J ends were trimmed by 0 bases and 2 bases, with 11 bases remaining between them. The CDR3 sequence is 15 residues long. The chain's CDR3 is CASSYSVGAAYEQYF. In DNA form, the CDR3 reads TGTGCCAGCAGTTACTCGGTGGGGGCAGCCTACGAGCAGTACTTC.

This clonotype has ten or more counts. The chain has TRBV20-1 and TRBJ2-7, with 7 bases matching TRBD2. This CDR3 comprises 14 residues. The germline V gene encodes CDR1 DFQATT and CDR2 SNEGSKA (reference sequence). The V gene end was trimmed by 5 bases and the J gene end by 6 bases; junction bases not matched to a gene: 13. The CDR3, as DNA: TGCAGTGCTTCTCGACTAGCATCCTCCGGCGAGCAGTACTTC. This encodes CSASRLASSGEQYF.